Listed here are 9 T cell receptor beta chains from one sample, sequenced in a study of shared clonotypes between healthy human individuals. TCRdb keeps only in-frame clones here, not all; method: immunoSEQ multiplex PCR. The data contain roughly 700,000 clones, roughly 91% of them singletons. The sample taken for sequencing was memory CD8+ T cells from PBMCs. Specified subset: CD45RO+ cells pooled with CCR7-negative TemRA cells. The receptors were sampled from a man aged 18 to 29 in good health. Some clones in this sample may be carry-over from other donors' samples.

The rearrangement links TRBV6-1 to TRBJ2-7, with D maybe TRBD1 (6 bases). The germline CDR1 and CDR2 sequences are MNHNS and SASEGT. The CDR3 loop spans 15 amino acids. Between the trimmed V and J ends, which lost 2 bases and 0 bases, there was a span of 11 bases. CDR3 protein: CASSEHRVLSYEQYF. In DNA form, the CDR3 reads TGTGCCAGCAGTGAACACAGGGTTCTCTCCTACGAGCAGTACTTC.

The genes are TRBV9 and TRBJ2-7; D is tentatively TRBD1 or TRBD2 (5 bases each). The germline gives CDR1 SGDLS, CDR2 YYNGEE. The CDR3 runs to 14 residues. The V end lost 6 bases, the J end lost 0 bases, and 13 bases lay between the germline ends. The CDR3 DNA follows: TGTGCCAGCAACCCGGGGCTAAGCTCCTACGAGCAGTACTTC. This sequence encodes CASNPGLSSYEQYF.

The J gene is TRBJ2-1, the V gene TRBV28; TRBD2 aligns across 8 bases. Trimming took 5 bases from V and 8 from J; bases not matched to a gene: 11. The CDR3 covers 15 residues. The germline V gene has CDR1 MDHEN and CDR2 SYDVKM. The CDR3 nucleotides are TGTGCCAGCAGTACCGGGACTAGGCGGGTCGATGAGCAGTTCTTC. This sequence encodes CASSTGTRRVDEQFF. Using reference TRBV28 and TRBJ2-1 for the parts outside the CDR3, the full variable domain is DVKVTQSSRYLVKRTGEKVFLECVQDMDHENMFWYRQDPGLGLRLIYFSYDVKMKEKGDIPEGYSVSREKKERFSLILESASTNQTSMYLCASSTGTRRVDEQFFGPGTRLTVL.

J is TRBJ2-1 and V is TRBV4-1; 8 positions agree with TRBD1. Germline-derived CDR1 and CDR2 are MGHRA and YSYEKL. The CDR3 has 13 residues. The V and J ends lost 8 bases and 2 bases, in that order; junction bases with no gene match: 2. The CDR3 DNA is TGCGCCAGCCGGGACAGGACCTACAATGAGCAGTTCTTC. This sequence encodes CASRDRTYNEQFF.

J is TRBJ1-2 and V is TRBV10-3; 9 bases map to TRBD1. CDR1 ENHRY and CDR2 SYGVKD come from the germline V gene. The trim removed 5 bases at V and 3 bases at J, leaving 13 bases unmatched. The CDR3 runs 17 residues. The CDR3 DNA reads TGTGCCATCAGTCGACCTCGACCCACAGGGGGCCACTATGGCTACACCTTC. Its translation is CAISRPRPTGGHYGYTF.

This rearrangement joins TRBV6-4 to TRBJ2-3, with a tentative D call TRBD1 (5 bases). This CDR3 spans 13 amino acids. CDR1 MRHNA and CDR2 SNTAGT come from the germline V gene. Deletions cut 2 bases from V and 6 bases from J, with 9 bases between. CDR3: CASSDGPGDTQYF. The CDR3 DNA sequence: TGTGCCAGCAGTGACGGTCCAGGGGATACGCAGTATTTT.

The genes are TRBV4-3 and TRBJ2-7; D remains ambiguous. The CDR3 sequence is 15 residues long. Trimming took 0 bases from V and 3 from J, leaving 12 bases between them. The germline V gene has CDR1 LGHNA and CDR2 YSLEER. The chain's CDR3 is CASSQDPGRDYEQYF. DNA of the CDR3: TGCGCCAGCAGCCAAGATCCCGGGCGCGACTACGAGCAGTACTTC.

The chain carries TRBV27 and TRBJ1-5, with 7 bases matching TRBD1. V lost 10 bases to trimming and J lost 7 bases; unmatched junction nucleotides: 13. The CDR3 has 14 residues. Germline lookup yields CDR1 MNHEY and CDR2 SMNVEV (reference sequence). The CDR3 is CATADRQGSQPQHF. CDR3 DNA sequence: TGTGCCACCGCAGATAGACAGGGTTCCCAGCCCCAGCATTTT.

This chain links TRBV15 with TRBJ2-2, with 9 bases aligning to TRBD2. The CDR3 consists of 17 residues. V shed 3 bases, J shed 7 bases, and the junction held 12 bases outside the gene matches. Per the germline V gene, CDR1 is LNHNV and CDR2 is YYDKDF (reference sequence). CDR3 bases: TGTGCCACCAGCAGTGTTGCGGGAGGGCCCCTCAGCGGGGAGCTGTTTTTT. Translation: CATSSVAGGPLSGELFF.